What follows are 13 T cell receptor beta chains derived from one specimen sequenced in a study of Graves' ophthalmopathy and Graves' hyperthyroidism. Amplification of TCR beta CDR3 regions used RNA transcripts. Second-round multiplex PCR followed a first-round RT-PCR using HTBI primers. TCRdb re-called the multiplex PCR reads with MiXCR, one entry per CDR3 protein. This table holds roughly 500,000 distinct CDR3 sequences, approximately 15% found once. Sequenced input: blood. These TCRs come from a woman in her twenties or thirties with Graves' ophthalmopathy.

This clonotype has at least ten counts. The chain is built from TRBV20-1 and TRBJ1-1; tentative D call: TRBD1 (6 bases). Deletions cut 2 bases from V and 4 bases from J, with 11 bases between. This CDR3 comprises 13 residues. Germline V gives CDR1 DFQATT, CDR2 SNEGSKA (reference sequence). The CDR3 nucleotides read TGCAGTGCTAGAACAGGGTGGAGCACTGAAGCTTTCTTT. This encodes CSARTGWSTEAFF.

This clonotype was observed at least ten times. The chain links TRBV19 to TRBJ2-7; maybe TRBD2 (5 bases). Trimming removed 6 bases at V and 3 bases at J, with 15 bases between. This CDR3 is 14 amino acids long. Germline V CDR1 and CDR2: LNHDA, SQIVND (reference sequence). The CDR3 region has the DNA TGTGCCAGTAGAGACTACAAGAAGAGCTACGAGCAGTACTTC. Amino acid sequence: CASRDYKKSYEQYF.

This clonotype was counted many times. J is TRBJ1-1 and V is TRBV28; a possible D gene is TRBD1 (5 bases). V dropped 2 bases and J dropped 6 bases, with 16 bases sitting between them. In germline, CDR1 is MDHEN, CDR2 SYDVKM. CDR3 length equals 15 residues. The CDR3 nucleotides are TGTGCCAGCAGTTTAAGGGGCACCTCCTACGCTGAAGCTTTCTTT. This translates into CASSLRGTSYAEAFF.

This clonotype was recorded at least ten times. The V gene is TRBV12-3 or TRBV12-4, the J gene TRBJ1-5, with TRBD1 matching over 8 bases. With V trimmed by 7 bases and J by 6 bases, 5 bases remained unmatched. The CDR3 spans 13 residues. In nucleotides, the CDR3 is TGTGCCAGCAACGGACAGGGCAGTCAGCCCCAGCATTTT. Translated: CASNGQGSQPQHF.

This clonotype was picked up many times. This chain connects TRBV11-1 to TRBJ1-1; no reliable D call. The CDR3 covers 17 residues. The germline CDR1 and CDR2 sequences are SGHAT and FQDESV (reference sequence). Trimming pared 4 bases from V and 1 base from J, leaving 19 bases between. The CDR3 here is CASSSEARPVRNTEAFF. CDR3 bases: TGTGCCAGCAGCTCCGAGGCTAGACCGGTGAGGAACACTGAAGCTTTCTTT.

This clonotype occurred many times. The chain combines TRBV20-1 with TRBJ2-5; TRBD1 or TRBD2 may be the D gene (5 bases each). This CDR3 contains 13 residues. CDR1 and CDR2 from the germline V gene are DFQATT and SNEGSKA (reference sequence). V shed 8 bases and J shed 5 bases, with 18 bases lying between them. DNA of the CDR3: TGCAGTCCCCTCGTCGGGGCTGGGGAGACCCAGTACTTC. Translating it yields CSPLVGAGETQYF.

This clonotype was observed at least ten times. V gene TRBV20-1 combines with J gene TRBJ1-2; perhaps TRBD1 as D (6 bases). The V gene's germline CDR1 is DFQATT and CDR2 SNEGSKA (reference sequence). Deletions cut 5 bases from V and 7 bases from J, with 20 bases between. The CDR3 has 14 amino acids. Here the CDR3 reads CSAARRGLGLGYTF. The CDR3 DNA reads TGCAGTGCTGCCCGCAGGGGCCTCGGGCTTGGCTACACCTTC.

This clonotype was counted a few times. This chain uses TRBV5-1 with TRBJ2-6; D unclear. Germline V gives CDR1 SGHRS, CDR2 YFSETQ. Between the trimmed V and J ends, which lost 6 bases and 0 bases, there was a span of 7 bases. The length of the CDR3 is 14 residues. The CDR3 sequence: CASKEHSGANVLTF. CDR3 DNA: TGCGCCAGCAAAGAGCACTCTGGGGCCAACGTCCTGACTTTC.

Ten or more counts support this clonotype. The V gene is TRBV25-1, the J gene TRBJ1-2, with 9 bases matching TRBD1. Germline CDR1 is MGHDK and CDR2 is SYGVNS. The length of the CDR3 is 16 residues. Trimming cost V 1 base and J 8 bases; bases outside gene matches: 11. CDR3 protein: CASSESAGTGYDGYTF. DNA for the CDR3: TGTGCCAGCAGTGAATCGGCCGGGACAGGGTATGACGGCTACACCTTC.

This clonotype was seen a handful of times. The V gene is TRBV5-1, the J gene TRBJ1-1; 8 nucleotides match TRBD1. Losses at the gene ends were 5 bases for V and 6 bases for J; bases not matched to a gene: 12. The CDR3 spans 15 residues. The V gene's germline CDR1 is SGHRS and CDR2 YFSETQ. CDR3 DNA: TGCGCCAGCAGGGTGATCAGGGGGCTGGTGGCTGAAGCTTTCTTT. This gives the protein CASRVIRGLVAEAFF.

This clonotype was counted many times. The chain joins TRBV19 to TRBJ1-5, with D tentatively TRBD1 (5 bases). The germline CDR1 and CDR2 sequences are LNHDA and SQIVND (reference sequence). V was cut by 3 bases and J by 0 bases, with 6 bases left in between. This CDR3 region has 14 residues. The CDR3 nucleotides are TGTGCCAGTAGTATGGGGGATAGCAATCAGCCCCAGCATTTT. This encodes CASSMGDSNQPQHF. The entire variable domain, with the rest obtained from reference TRBV19 and TRBJ1-5, is as follows: DGGITQSPKYLFRKEGQNVTLSCEQNLNHDAMYWYRQDPGQGLRLIYYSQIVNDFQKGDIAEGYSVSREKKESFPLTVTSAQKNPTAFYLCASSMGDSNQPQHFGDGTRLSIL.

This clonotype came up many times. This chain's CDR3 is CASSSPWAGGATGELFF. CDR3 DNA: TGTGCCAGCAGCTCCCCTTGGGCGGGAGGAGCGACCGGGGAGCTGTTTTTT. J is TRBJ2-2 and V is TRBV9; 8 nucleotides align to TRBD2. The V gene end was trimmed by 4 bases and the J gene end by 5 bases; junction bases not matched to a gene: 13. Per germline, CDR1 SGDLS and CDR2 YYNGEE. The CDR3 has 17 residues.

The rearrangement links TRBV28 to TRBJ1-2; 12 positions agree with TRBD1. Germline assignment: CDR1 MDHEN and CDR2 SYDVKM. V was clipped by 6 bases and J by 7 bases; unmatched bases: 12. The CDR3 consists of 16 residues. The CDR3 bases are TGTGCCAGCAGATCCACCCTGGGACAGGGGGCGGTTGGCTACACCTTC. Translated: CASRSTLGQGAVGYTF.